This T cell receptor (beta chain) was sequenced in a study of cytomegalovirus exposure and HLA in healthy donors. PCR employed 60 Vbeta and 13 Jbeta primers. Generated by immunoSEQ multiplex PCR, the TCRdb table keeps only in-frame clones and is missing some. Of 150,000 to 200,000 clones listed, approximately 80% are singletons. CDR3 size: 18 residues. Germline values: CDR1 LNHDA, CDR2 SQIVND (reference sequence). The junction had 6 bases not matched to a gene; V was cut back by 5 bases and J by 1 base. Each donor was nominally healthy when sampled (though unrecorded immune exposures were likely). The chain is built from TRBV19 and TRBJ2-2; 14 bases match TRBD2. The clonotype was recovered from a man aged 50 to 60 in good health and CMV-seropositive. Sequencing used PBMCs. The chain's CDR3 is CASSPPGLAGVNTGELFF. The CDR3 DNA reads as TGTGCCAGTAGTCCGCCGGGACTAGCGGGGGTGAACACCGGGGAGCTGTTTTTT.